A selection of T cell receptor beta chains follows, all from one sample in a study of blood T cells in healthy people across ages. Each CDR3 protein gets one entry after TCRdb re-called the 5' RACE reads with MiXCR. The sample lists about 680,000 distinct CDR3 sequences, roughly 49% occurring once. Sequencing was done on a sample of blood. The receptors stem from a woman aged 60 to 75 in good health. Each CDR3 is given with its conserved first and last residue. Fields, in order: clone size, J gene, D gene, V gene, CDR3 DNA, CDR3 protein. The D gene is left open where the match is weak. A row's size may be missing; if present it is once, few, many or a size class.

clone size: many
J gene: TRBJ1-2
D gene: -
V gene: TRBV12-3/TRBV12-4
CDR3 DNA: TGTGCCAGCAGTTTGGCAGGCCTCTATGGCTACACCTTC
CDR3 protein: CASSLAGLYGYTF

clone size: many
J gene: TRBJ2-7
D gene: TRBD1
V gene: TRBV3-1
CDR3 DNA: TGTGCCAGCAGCCAACTACTCGGACAGGGGCACCCTCAGTACTTC
CDR3 protein: CASSQLLGQGHPQYF

clone size: few
J gene: TRBJ2-5
D gene: -
V gene: TRBV6-4
CDR3 DNA: TGTGCCAGCAGTGACTCCTTTGAAAATGCCTACAATGAGCAGTACTTC
CDR3 protein: CASSDSFENAYNEQYF

clone size: -
J gene: TRBJ2-1
D gene: TRBD2
V gene: TRBV12-3/TRBV12-4
CDR3 DNA: TGTGCCAGCAGTCCTGTGGGAGGGGTTTACAATGAGCAGTTCTTC
CDR3 protein: CASSPVGGVYNEQFF

clone size: -
J gene: TRBJ2-5
D gene: TRBD1
V gene: TRBV9
CDR3 DNA: TGTGCCAGCACCCCAACCGGGACAGGGCTTTTGAAGACCCAGTACTTC
CDR3 protein: CASTPTGTGLLKTQYF

clone size: -
J gene: TRBJ2-7
D gene: TRBD2
V gene: TRBV20-1
CDR3 DNA: TGCAGTGCTATAAGGACTAGCGGGAGGATCTACGAGCAGTACTTC
CDR3 protein: CSAIRTSGRIYEQYF

clone size: -
J gene: TRBJ2-3
D gene: TRBD2
V gene: TRBV6-5
CDR3 DNA: TGTGCCAGCTCCTATACCTCCAGCGGGGTCACAGATACGCAGTATTTT
CDR3 protein: CASSYTSSGVTDTQYF

clone size: -
J gene: TRBJ2-7
D gene: -
V gene: TRBV24-1
CDR3 DNA: TGTGCCACCAGCCAACAGGGTGGCTACAATGAGCAGTACTTC
CDR3 protein: CATSQQGGYNEQYF

clone size: once
J gene: TRBJ2-7
D gene: TRBD1
V gene: TRBV20-1
CDR3 DNA: TGCAGTGCTAGACCGGGACAGTACGGCGAGCAGTACTTC
CDR3 protein: CSARPGQYGEQYF

clone size: few
J gene: TRBJ2-3
D gene: -
V gene: TRBV4-3
CDR3 DNA: TGCGCCAGCAGCCAGGAACCGTGGTACTCCACAGATACGCAGTATTTT
CDR3 protein: CASSQEPWYSTDTQYF

clone size: few
J gene: TRBJ1-6
D gene: -
V gene: TRBV7-9
CDR3 DNA: TGTGCCAGCAGCTCCACTCGGGTGGGAGATTCACCCCTCCACTTT
CDR3 protein: CASSSTRVGDSPLHF

clone size: -
J gene: TRBJ2-1
D gene: -
V gene: TRBV28
CDR3 DNA: TGTGCCAGCAGTTCCGGGACACTTAAAGAGACCCAGTTCTTC
CDR3 protein: CASSSGTLKETQFF

clone size: -
J gene: TRBJ2-7
D gene: -
V gene: TRBV2
CDR3 DNA: TGTGCCAGCAGTAAGATGGCGGGACCGGCCTACGAGCAGTACTTC
CDR3 protein: CASSKMAGPAYEQYF

clone size: few
J gene: TRBJ2-1
D gene: -
V gene: TRBV4-1
CDR3 DNA: TGCGCCAGCAGCCAAGATTACGCGGAAAGCTCCTACAATGAGCAGTTCTTC
CDR3 protein: CASSQDYAESSYNEQFF

clone size: -
J gene: TRBJ2-7
D gene: TRBD2
V gene: TRBV6-5
CDR3 DNA: TGTGCCACTTCAAGCGGGATCTCCTCCTACGAGCAGTACTTC
CDR3 protein: CATSSGISSYEQYF

clone size: few
J gene: TRBJ1-2
D gene: TRBD1
V gene: TRBV7-8
CDR3 DNA: TGTGCCAGCAGCTCGCCCTTCGGACAGGGAGGGCTAGGTGGCTACACCTTC
CDR3 protein: CASSSPFGQGGLGGYTF

clone size: -
J gene: TRBJ2-1
D gene: TRBD1
V gene: TRBV7-8
CDR3 DNA: TGTGCCAGCAGCCACTCGACAGGGGCCTACAATGAGCAGTTCTTC
CDR3 protein: CASSHSTGAYNEQFF

clone size: few
J gene: TRBJ2-7
D gene: -
V gene: TRBV6-5
CDR3 DNA: TGTGCCAGCCTCAGGTTCAATGAGCAGTACTTC
CDR3 protein: CASLRFNEQYF

clone size: -
J gene: TRBJ2-7
D gene: -
V gene: TRBV7-2
CDR3 DNA: TGTGCCAGCAAACCCAGCGGAAGCTCCTACGAGCAGTACTTC
CDR3 protein: CASKPSGSSYEQYF

clone size: -
J gene: TRBJ1-2
D gene: -
V gene: TRBV15
CDR3 DNA: TGTGCCACCAGCAGAGACTACAGGGAATATGGCTACACCTTC
CDR3 protein: CATSRDYREYGYTF

clone size: -
J gene: TRBJ2-3
D gene: -
V gene: TRBV29-1
CDR3 DNA: TGCAGCCCGGATAGGGCTAGCACAGATACGCAGTATTTT
CDR3 protein: CSPDRASTDTQYF

clone size: -
J gene: TRBJ2-3
D gene: TRBD2
V gene: TRBV28
CDR3 DNA: TGTGCCAGCAGTTTTAGTGGCGGGAGGGTTACAGATACGCAGTATTTT
CDR3 protein: CASSFSGGRVTDTQYF

clone size: few
J gene: TRBJ2-7
D gene: TRBD2
V gene: TRBV20-1
CDR3 DNA: TGCAGTGCTAGAGATGGGCTAGCGGTCTACGAGCAGTACTTC
CDR3 protein: CSARDGLAVYEQYF

clone size: few
J gene: TRBJ2-7
D gene: -
V gene: TRBV3-1
CDR3 DNA: TGTGCCAGCAGCCAAGCGCTGTACGAGCAGTACTTC
CDR3 protein: CASSQALYEQYF

clone size: few
J gene: TRBJ2-5
D gene: TRBD2
V gene: TRBV5-1
CDR3 DNA: TGCGCCAGCAGCTCCTCGGGTCGGCTAGCGGGAGCGGGGCCCCAAGAGACCCAGTACTTC
CDR3 protein: CASSSSGRLAGAGPQETQYF

clone size: few
J gene: TRBJ2-4
D gene: TRBD2
V gene: TRBV11-1
CDR3 DNA: TGTGCCAGCAGCTTGGGGGGGACGCAAAACATTCAGTACTTC
CDR3 protein: CASSLGGTQNIQYF

clone size: few
J gene: TRBJ2-7
D gene: -
V gene: TRBV4-2
CDR3 DNA: TGTGCCAGCAGCCACACCGAGACAGGCACCTACGAGCAGTACTTC
CDR3 protein: CASSHTETGTYEQYF

clone size: -
J gene: TRBJ2-3
D gene: TRBD2
V gene: TRBV27
CDR3 DNA: TGTGCCAGCAGTTTGTTGACTAGCGGGACTGGAGATACGCAGTATTTT
CDR3 protein: CASSLLTSGTGDTQYF

clone size: -
J gene: TRBJ2-7
D gene: TRBD1
V gene: TRBV18
CDR3 DNA: TGTGCCAGCTCACCGCAAGCTGACAGGGGATACGAGCAGTACTTC
CDR3 protein: CASSPQADRGYEQYF

clone size: -
J gene: TRBJ2-6
D gene: -
V gene: TRBV6-4
CDR3 DNA: TGTGCCAGCAGCGCTGGGACCGGGTATGGGGCCAACGTCCTGACTTTC
CDR3 protein: CASSAGTGYGANVLTF

clone size: -
J gene: TRBJ2-5
D gene: -
V gene: TRBV4-2
CDR3 DNA: TGTACCAGCAGCCAGGCCGCCGGGACGGGCCAAGAGACCCAGTACTTC
CDR3 protein: CTSSQAAGTGQETQYF

clone size: -
J gene: TRBJ2-7
D gene: -
V gene: TRBV6-1
CDR3 DNA: TGTGCCAGCAGCTCACTACCTTCCAGCGAGCAGTACTTC
CDR3 protein: CASSSLPSSEQYF

clone size: -
J gene: TRBJ2-2
D gene: -
V gene: TRBV29-1
CDR3 DNA: TGCAGCGGGGGAGACACCGGGGAGCTGTTTTTT
CDR3 protein: CSGGDTGELFF

clone size: few
J gene: TRBJ2-1
D gene: -
V gene: TRBV7-9
CDR3 DNA: TGTGCCAGCTCCCCAGGGTTAGGGAGCTACAATGAGCAGTTCTTC
CDR3 protein: CASSPGLGSYNEQFF

clone size: -
J gene: TRBJ1-2
D gene: -
V gene: TRBV29-1
CDR3 DNA: TGCAGCGTTTGGTCAGGGGATTCCTATGGCTACACCTTC
CDR3 protein: CSVWSGDSYGYTF

clone size: -
J gene: TRBJ2-7
D gene: TRBD1
V gene: TRBV12-3/TRBV12-4
CDR3 DNA: TGTGCCAGCAGTGAGGGACAGGGGGACTCCTACGAGCAGTACTTC
CDR3 protein: CASSEGQGDSYEQYF

clone size: -
J gene: TRBJ2-5
D gene: -
V gene: TRBV6-5
CDR3 DNA: TGTGCCAGCAGTCGGGACCGGGATCGGGAGCAGTACTTC
CDR3 protein: CASSRDRDREQYF

clone size: -
J gene: TRBJ2-3
D gene: TRBD2
V gene: TRBV7-3
CDR3 DNA: TGTGCCAGCAGCCTCGGACTAGCGAAATCCACAGATACGCAGTATTTT
CDR3 protein: CASSLGLAKSTDTQYF

clone size: few
J gene: TRBJ2-5
D gene: -
V gene: TRBV5-1
CDR3 DNA: TGCGCCAGCAGCTGGGGGATCCATAGCGATGAGCAGTACTTC
CDR3 protein: CASSWGIHSDEQYF

clone size: -
J gene: TRBJ2-3
D gene: -
V gene: TRBV4-3
CDR3 DNA: TGCGCCAGCAGCCAGGGAGATACGCAGTATTTT
CDR3 protein: CASSQGDTQYF

clone size: -
J gene: TRBJ1-3
D gene: -
V gene: TRBV29-1
CDR3 DNA: TGCAGCGTGACCGCAGGGACCTCTGGAAACACCATATATTTT
CDR3 protein: CSVTAGTSGNTIYF

clone size: -
J gene: TRBJ2-5
D gene: -
V gene: TRBV7-2
CDR3 DNA: TGTGCCAGCAGCTTAGTTTTCCTTCAAGAGACCCAGTACTTC
CDR3 protein: CASSLVFLQETQYF

clone size: -
J gene: TRBJ2-1
D gene: -
V gene: TRBV14
CDR3 DNA: TGTGCCAGCAGCCAACTTGACCCCGTCCTCTACAATGAGCAGTTCTTC
CDR3 protein: CASSQLDPVLYNEQFF

clone size: -
J gene: TRBJ2-1
D gene: -
V gene: TRBV6-6
CDR3 DNA: TGTGCCAGCAGTTACGGGGACGGCAATGAGCAGTTCTTC
CDR3 protein: CASSYGDGNEQFF

clone size: -
J gene: TRBJ2-5
D gene: -
V gene: TRBV7-2
CDR3 DNA: TGTGCCAGCAGCTTAGGCGCGAGTCGGCAAGAGACCCAGTACTTC
CDR3 protein: CASSLGASRQETQYF

clone size: -
J gene: TRBJ1-5
D gene: -
V gene: TRBV25-1
CDR3 DNA: TGTGCCAGCAGGGGCAGGGCGGGAAACTATCAGCCCCAGCATTTT
CDR3 protein: CASRGRAGNYQPQHF

clone size: few
J gene: TRBJ2-7
D gene: TRBD1
V gene: TRBV5-1
CDR3 DNA: TGCGCCAGCAGCGCGGCCCCGGGACAGGGGATCTACGAGCAGTACTTC
CDR3 protein: CASSAAPGQGIYEQYF

clone size: few
J gene: TRBJ2-1
D gene: TRBD1
V gene: TRBV5-1
CDR3 DNA: TGCGCCAGCCATGGACAGGGATTCTACAATGAGCAGTTCTTC
CDR3 protein: CASHGQGFYNEQFF

clone size: -
J gene: TRBJ2-4
D gene: -
V gene: TRBV19
CDR3 DNA: TGTGCCAGTAGGACCGGGACCTCGGGAGCCAAAAACATTCAGTACTTC
CDR3 protein: CASRTGTSGAKNIQYF

clone size: -
J gene: TRBJ1-4
D gene: TRBD1
V gene: TRBV20-1
CDR3 DNA: TGCAGTGCTATGACAGGGGCGGCTAATGAAAAACTGTTTTTT
CDR3 protein: CSAMTGAANEKLFF

clone size: few
J gene: TRBJ2-5
D gene: TRBD2
V gene: TRBV28
CDR3 DNA: TGTGCCAGCAGCATGACTAGCGGAGAGACCCAGTACTTC
CDR3 protein: CASSMTSGETQYF

clone size: -
J gene: TRBJ2-7
D gene: -
V gene: TRBV2
CDR3 DNA: TGTGCCGGCAGTGAATTTTTGAGGTACGAGCAGTACTTC
CDR3 protein: CAGSEFLRYEQYF

clone size: once
J gene: TRBJ1-4
D gene: TRBD1
V gene: TRBV7-2
CDR3 DNA: TGTGCCAGCAGCTTTAGGGGGCGGACTAATGAAAAACTGTTTTTT
CDR3 protein: CASSFRGRTNEKLFF